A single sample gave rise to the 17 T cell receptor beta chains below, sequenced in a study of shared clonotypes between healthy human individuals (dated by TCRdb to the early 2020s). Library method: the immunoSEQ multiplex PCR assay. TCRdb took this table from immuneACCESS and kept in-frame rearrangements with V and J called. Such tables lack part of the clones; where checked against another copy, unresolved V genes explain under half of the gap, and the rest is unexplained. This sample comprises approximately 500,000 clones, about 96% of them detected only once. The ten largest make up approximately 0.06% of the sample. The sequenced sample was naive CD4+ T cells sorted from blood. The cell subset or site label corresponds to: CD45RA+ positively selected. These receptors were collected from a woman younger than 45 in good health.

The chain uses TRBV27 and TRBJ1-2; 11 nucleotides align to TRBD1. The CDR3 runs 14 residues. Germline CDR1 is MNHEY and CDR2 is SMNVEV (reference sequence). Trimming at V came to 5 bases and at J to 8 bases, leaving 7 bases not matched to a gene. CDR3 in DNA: TGTGCCAGCAGTCCCACGTGGACAGGGGGCGGCTACACCTTC. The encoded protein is CASSPTWTGGGYTF.

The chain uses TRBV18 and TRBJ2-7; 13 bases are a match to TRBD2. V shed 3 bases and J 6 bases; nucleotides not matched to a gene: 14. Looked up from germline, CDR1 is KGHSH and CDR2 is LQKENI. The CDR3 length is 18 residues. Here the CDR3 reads CASSPNRLGLAGEGEQYF. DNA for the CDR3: TGTGCCAGCTCACCTAACCGCCTCGGACTAGCGGGAGAGGGCGAGCAGTACTTC.

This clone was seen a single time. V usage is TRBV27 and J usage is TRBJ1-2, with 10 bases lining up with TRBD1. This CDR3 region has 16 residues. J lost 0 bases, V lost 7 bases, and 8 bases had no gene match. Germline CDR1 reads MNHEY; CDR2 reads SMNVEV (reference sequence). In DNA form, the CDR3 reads TGTGCCAGCACTCGGGACAGGGGAACTGCTAACTATGGCTACACCTTC. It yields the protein CASTRDRGTANYGYTF.

DNA of the CDR3: TGTGCCAGCCGGGGGCGAAACACTGAAGCTTTCTTT. It encodes CASRGRNTEAFF. This chain joins TRBV28 and TRBJ1-1, with a tentative D call TRBD1 (6 bases). Germline V gene data show CDR1 as MDHEN and CDR2 as SYDVKM. With 8 bases removed from V and 2 bases from J, the gap between germline ends came to 9 bases. The CDR3 extends over 12 amino acids.

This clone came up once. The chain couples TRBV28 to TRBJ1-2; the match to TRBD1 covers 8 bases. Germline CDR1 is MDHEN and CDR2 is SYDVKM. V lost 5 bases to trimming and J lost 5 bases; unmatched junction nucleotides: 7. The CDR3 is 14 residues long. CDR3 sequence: CASSRQGSWYGYTF. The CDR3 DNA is TGTGCCAGCAGTCGACAGGGGAGTTGGTATGGCTACACCTTC.

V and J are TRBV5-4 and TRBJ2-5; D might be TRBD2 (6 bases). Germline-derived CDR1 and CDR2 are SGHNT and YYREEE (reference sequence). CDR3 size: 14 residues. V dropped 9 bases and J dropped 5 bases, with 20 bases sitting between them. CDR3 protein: CATAPPSGAETQYF. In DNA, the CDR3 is TGTGCCACCGCCCCCCCCTCGGGAGCCGAGACCCAGTACTTC.

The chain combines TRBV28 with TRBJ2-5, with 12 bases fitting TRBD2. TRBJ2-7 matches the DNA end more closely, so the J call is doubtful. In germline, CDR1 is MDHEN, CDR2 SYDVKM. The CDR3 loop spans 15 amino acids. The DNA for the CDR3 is TGTGCCAGCAGTTCAAGACTAGCGGGAGTTAACGAGCAGTACTTC. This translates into CASSSRLAGVNEQYF.

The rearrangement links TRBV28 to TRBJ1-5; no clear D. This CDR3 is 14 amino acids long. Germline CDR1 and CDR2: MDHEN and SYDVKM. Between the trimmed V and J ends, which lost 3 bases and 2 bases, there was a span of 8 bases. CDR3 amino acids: CASSLDGGNQPQHF. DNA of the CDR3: TGTGCCAGCAGTTTGGACGGCGGCAATCAGCCCCAGCATTTT.

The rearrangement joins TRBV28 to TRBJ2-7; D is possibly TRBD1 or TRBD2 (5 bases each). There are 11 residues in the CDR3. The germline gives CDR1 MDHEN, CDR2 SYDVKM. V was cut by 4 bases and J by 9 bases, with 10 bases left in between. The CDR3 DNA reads TGTGCCAGCAGTTCTCCAGGGAGGCAGTACTTC. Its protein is CASSSPGRQYF.

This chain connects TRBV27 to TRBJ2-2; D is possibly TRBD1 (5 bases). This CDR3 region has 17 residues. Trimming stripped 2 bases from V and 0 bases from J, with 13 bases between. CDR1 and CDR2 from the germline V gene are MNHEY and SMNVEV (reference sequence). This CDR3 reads CASSLGPGHANTGELFF. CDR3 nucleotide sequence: TGTGCCAGCAGTTTAGGGCCCGGACACGCGAACACCGGGGAGCTGTTTTTT.

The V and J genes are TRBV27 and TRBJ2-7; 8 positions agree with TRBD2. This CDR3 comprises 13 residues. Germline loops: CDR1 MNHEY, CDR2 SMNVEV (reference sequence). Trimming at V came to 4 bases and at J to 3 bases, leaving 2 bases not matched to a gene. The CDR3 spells CASSWREDYEQYF. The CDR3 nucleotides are TGTGCCAGCAGTTGGCGGGAGGACTACGAGCAGTACTTC.

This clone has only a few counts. Written as DNA, the CDR3 is TGTGCCAGCAGCACCCGGATAGGTCAAGAGACCCAGTACTTC. This translates into CASSTRIGQETQYF. The chain recombines TRBV7-8 with TRBJ2-5; no clear D gene. Germline V gene lookup returns CDR1 SGHVS and CDR2 FQNEAQ. The CDR3 runs to 14 residues. V was pared by 5 bases and J by 2 bases, with 12 bases between.

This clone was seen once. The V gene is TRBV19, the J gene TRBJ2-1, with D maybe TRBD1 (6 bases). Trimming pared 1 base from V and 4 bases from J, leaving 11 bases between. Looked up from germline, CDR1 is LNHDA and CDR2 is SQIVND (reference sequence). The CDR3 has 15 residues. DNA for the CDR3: TGTGCCAGTAGTATAGGAGGGGGACCTTACAATGAGCAGTTCTTC. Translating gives CASSIGGGPYNEQFF. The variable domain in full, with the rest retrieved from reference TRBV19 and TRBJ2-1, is DGGITQSPKYLFRKEGQNVTLSCEQNLNHDAMYWYRQDPGQGLRLIYYSQIVNDFQKGDIAEGYSVSREKKESFPLTVTSAQKNPTAFYLCASSIGGGPYNEQFFGPGTRLTVL.

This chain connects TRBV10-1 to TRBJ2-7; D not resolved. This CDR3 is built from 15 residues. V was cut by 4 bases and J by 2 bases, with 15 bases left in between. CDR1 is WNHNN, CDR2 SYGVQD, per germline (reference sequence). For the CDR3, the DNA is TGCGCCAGCAGTGTAAGTGGAGATAATCCCTACGAGCAGTACTTC. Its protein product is CASSVSGDNPYEQYF.

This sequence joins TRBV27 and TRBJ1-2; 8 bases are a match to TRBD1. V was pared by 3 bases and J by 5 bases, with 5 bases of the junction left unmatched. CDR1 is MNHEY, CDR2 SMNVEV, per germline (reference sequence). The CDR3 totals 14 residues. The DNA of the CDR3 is TGTGCCAGCAGTTTGGGCAGGGGGCGTTATGGCTACACCTTC. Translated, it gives CASSLGRGRYGYTF.

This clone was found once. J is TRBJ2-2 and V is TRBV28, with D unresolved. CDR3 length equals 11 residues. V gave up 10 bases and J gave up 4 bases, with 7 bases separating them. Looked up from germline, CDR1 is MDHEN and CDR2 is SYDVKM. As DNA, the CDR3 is TGTGCCACCATTTTCACCGGGGAGCTGTTTTTT. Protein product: CATIFTGELFF.

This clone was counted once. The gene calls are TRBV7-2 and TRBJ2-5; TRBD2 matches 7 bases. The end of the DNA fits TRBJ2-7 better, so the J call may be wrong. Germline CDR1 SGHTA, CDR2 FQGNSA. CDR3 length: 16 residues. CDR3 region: CASSPNIGTTSYEQYF. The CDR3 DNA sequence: TGTGCCAGCAGCCCCAATATTGGGACTACCTCCTACGAGCAGTACTTC.